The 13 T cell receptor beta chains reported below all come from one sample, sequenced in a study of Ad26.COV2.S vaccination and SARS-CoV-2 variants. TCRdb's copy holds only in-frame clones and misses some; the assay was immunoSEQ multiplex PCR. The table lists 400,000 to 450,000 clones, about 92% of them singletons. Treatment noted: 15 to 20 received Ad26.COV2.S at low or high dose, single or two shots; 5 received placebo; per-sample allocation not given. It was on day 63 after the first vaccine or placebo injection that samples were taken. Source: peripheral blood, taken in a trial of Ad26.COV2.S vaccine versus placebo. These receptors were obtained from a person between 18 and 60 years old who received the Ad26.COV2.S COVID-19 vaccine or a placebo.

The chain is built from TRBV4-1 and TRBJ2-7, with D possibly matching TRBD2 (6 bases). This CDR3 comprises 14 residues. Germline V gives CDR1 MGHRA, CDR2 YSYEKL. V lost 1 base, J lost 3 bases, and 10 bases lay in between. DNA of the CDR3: TGCGCCAGCAGCCAAGTGGTTAGCGGCTACGAGCAGTACTTC. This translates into CASSQVVSGYEQYF.

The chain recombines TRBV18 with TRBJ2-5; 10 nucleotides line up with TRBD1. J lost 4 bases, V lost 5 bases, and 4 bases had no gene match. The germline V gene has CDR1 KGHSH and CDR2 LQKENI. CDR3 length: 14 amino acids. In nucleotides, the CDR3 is TGTGCCAGCTCAACGACAGGGGGCGTAGAGACCCAGTACTTC. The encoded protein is CASSTTGGVETQYF. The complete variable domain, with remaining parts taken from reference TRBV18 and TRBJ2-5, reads NAGVMQNPRHLVRRRGQEARLRCSPMKGHSHVYWYRQLPEEGLKFMVYLQKENIIDESGMPKERFSAEFPKEGPSILRIQQVVRGDSAAYFCASSTTGGVETQYFGPGTRLLVL.

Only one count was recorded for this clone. CDR3 amino acids: CASSPTGQTDTQYF. The DNA for the CDR3 is TGTGCCAGCAGCCCAACCGGACAGACAGATACGCAGTATTTT. The J gene is TRBJ2-3, the V gene TRBV7-7; perhaps TRBD1 as D (6 bases). Germline CDR1 and CDR2: SSHAT and FNYEAQ (reference sequence). The CDR3 extends over 14 amino acids. V lost 5 bases to trimming and J lost 3 bases, with 12 bases between them.

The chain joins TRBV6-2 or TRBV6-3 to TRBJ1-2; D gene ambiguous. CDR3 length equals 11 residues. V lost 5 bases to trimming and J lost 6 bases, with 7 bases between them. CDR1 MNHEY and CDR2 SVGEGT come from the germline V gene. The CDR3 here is CASSRRDGYTF. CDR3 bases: TGTGCCAGCAGTCGACGGGATGGCTACACCTTC.

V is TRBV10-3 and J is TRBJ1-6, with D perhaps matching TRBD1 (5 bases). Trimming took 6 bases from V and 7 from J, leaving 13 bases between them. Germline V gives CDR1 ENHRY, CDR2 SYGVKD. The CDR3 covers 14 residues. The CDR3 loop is CAISRDQVNSPLHF. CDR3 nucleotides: TGTGCCATCAGCCGGGACCAAGTCAATTCACCCCTCCACTTT.

The CDR3 protein is CASSYGQGPYNEQFF. The CDR3 region has the DNA TGTGCCAGTAGTTATGGACAGGGACCCTACAATGAGCAGTTCTTC. V usage is TRBV19 and J usage is TRBJ2-1, with TRBD1 identical over 8 bases. CDR1 is LNHDA, CDR2 SQIVND, per germline (reference sequence). V dropped 5 bases and J dropped 2; count of bases not matched to a gene: 5. The CDR3 runs to 15 residues.

The CDR3, as DNA: TGTGCCAGCAGTAAGAGGACAGGCGAGAGTAACCCCGGGGAGCTGTTTTTT. It encodes CASSKRTGESNPGELFF. The chain uses TRBV28 and TRBJ2-2; the match to TRBD1 covers 7 bases. The CDR3 totals 17 residues. The junction had 15 bases not matched to a gene; V was cut back by 5 bases and J by 6 bases. Looked up from germline, CDR1 is MDHEN and CDR2 is SYDVKM.

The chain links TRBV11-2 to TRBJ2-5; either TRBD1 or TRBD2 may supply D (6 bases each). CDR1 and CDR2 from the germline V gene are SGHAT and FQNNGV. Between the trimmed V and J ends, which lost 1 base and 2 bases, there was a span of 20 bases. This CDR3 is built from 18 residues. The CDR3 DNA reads TGTGCCAGCAGCTTAGTTAGTACGTGGGGGGCTCAGCAAGAGACCCAGTACTTC. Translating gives CASSLVSTWGAQQETQYF. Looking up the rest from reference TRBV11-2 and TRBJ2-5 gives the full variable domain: EAGVAQSPRYKIIEKRQSVAFWCNPISGHATLYWYQQILGQGPKLLIQFQNNGVVDDSQLPKDRFSAERLKGVDSTLKIQPAKLEDSAVYLCASSLVSTWGAQQETQYFGPGTRLLVL.

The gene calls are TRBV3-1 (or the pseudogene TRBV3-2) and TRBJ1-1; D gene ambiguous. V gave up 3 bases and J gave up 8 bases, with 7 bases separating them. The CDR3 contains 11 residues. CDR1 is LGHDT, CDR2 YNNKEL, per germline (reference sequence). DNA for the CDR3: TGTGCCAGCAGCCAGTCATCCGAAGCTTTCTTT. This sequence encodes CASSQSSEAFF.

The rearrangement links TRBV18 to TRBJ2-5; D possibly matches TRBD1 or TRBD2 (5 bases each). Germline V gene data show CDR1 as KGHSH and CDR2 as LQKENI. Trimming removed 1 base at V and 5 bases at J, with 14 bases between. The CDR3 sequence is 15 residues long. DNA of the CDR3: TGTGCCAGCTCACCACAACTCGGGGCTGGGGAGACCCAGTACTTC. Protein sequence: CASSPQLGAGETQYF.

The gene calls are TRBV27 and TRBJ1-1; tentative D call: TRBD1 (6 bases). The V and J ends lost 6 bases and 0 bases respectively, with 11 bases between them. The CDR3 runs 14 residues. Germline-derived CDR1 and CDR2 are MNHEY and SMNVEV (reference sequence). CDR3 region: CASSWTALNTEAFF. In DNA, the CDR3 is TGTGCCAGCAGCTGGACAGCCTTGAACACTGAAGCTTTCTTT.

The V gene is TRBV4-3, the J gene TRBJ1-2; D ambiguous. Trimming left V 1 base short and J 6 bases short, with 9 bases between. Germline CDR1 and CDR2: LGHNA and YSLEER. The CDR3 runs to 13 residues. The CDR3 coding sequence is TGCGCCAGCAGCCAAGGTGGGGTGGATGGCTACACCTTC. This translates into CASSQGGVDGYTF.

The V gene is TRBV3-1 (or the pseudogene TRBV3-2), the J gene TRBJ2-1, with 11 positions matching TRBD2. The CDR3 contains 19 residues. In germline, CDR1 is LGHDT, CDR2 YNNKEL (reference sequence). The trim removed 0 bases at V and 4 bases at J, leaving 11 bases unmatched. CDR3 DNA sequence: TGTGCCAGCAGCCAAGAGAGTTGGTTAGCGGGGGGGCAATACAATGAGCAGTTCTTC. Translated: CASSQESWLAGGQYNEQFF.